Listed below are T cell receptor beta chains from one sample, sequenced in a study of cytomegalovirus exposure and HLA in healthy donors. The protocol was immunoSEQ multiplex PCR, while the TCRdb copy is restricted to in-frame clones and leaves out a portion. Among 200,000 or so clones listed, just over 85% were seen once. The sequenced material came from PBMCs. Receptor source: a woman aged 18-35 years in good health and CMV-seronegative. The CDR3 runs from the conserved cysteine through the conserved F or W. A D gene is named only where the DNA matches it firmly. Only some rows state a clone size, as once, few, many or a class for expanded clones.

abundance	v_gene	j_gene	d_gene	CDR3aa	CDR3nt
NA	TRBV5-1	TRBJ1-1	TRBD1	CASSLPGQGEAFF	TGCGCCAGCAGCTTGCCGGGACAGGGCGAAGCTTTCTTT
NA	TRBV6-1	TRBJ2-7	NA	CASSRDSYEQYF	TGTGCCAGCAGCAGGGACTCCTACGAGCAGTACTTC
NA	TRBV7-3	TRBJ1-1	TRBD1	CASSTGQGATEAFF	TGTGCCAGCAGCACCGGACAGGGGGCCACTGAAGCTTTCTTT
once	TRBV2	TRBJ1-2	TRBD1	CASREDRGQNYGYTF	TGTGCCAGCAGAGAGGACAGGGGACAGAACTATGGCTACACCTTC
NA	TRBV5-4	TRBJ2-5	TRBD2	CASSRERELKETQYF	TGTGCCAGCAGCCGTGAGCGGGAGCTGAAAGAGACCCAGTACTTC
NA	TRBV6-6	TRBJ2-7	NA	CASSYGGPAYEQYF	TGTGCCAGCAGTTACGGTGGGCCAGCCTACGAGCAGTACTTC
NA	TRBV19	TRBJ2-7	NA	CASSPGSPSSYEQYF	TGTGCCAGTAGTCCGGGGTCTCCCTCCTCCTACGAGCAGTACTTC
NA	TRBV27	TRBJ2-1	NA	CASSPSGSYNEQFF	TGTGCCAGCAGTCCATCGGGTAGTTACAATGAGCAGTTCTTC
NA	TRBV28	TRBJ2-7	NA	CASSFSSPYYEQYF	TGTGCCAGCAGTTTCTCCTCCCCGTACTACGAGCAGTACTTC
NA	TRBV5-1	TRBJ2-7	TRBD2	CASSPKRERSYEQYF	TGCGCCAGCAGCCCAAAGCGGGAGAGGTCCTACGAGCAGTACTTC
once	TRBV21-1	TRBJ2-3	NA	CASSRSGSNTDTQYF	TGTGCCAGCAGCAGAAGCGGGAGCAACACAGATACGCAGTATTTT
NA	TRBV4-2	TRBJ2-5	TRBD2	CASRGGLADQETQYF	TGTGCCAGCAGGGGGGGACTAGCGGACCAAGAGACCCAGTACTTC
NA	TRBV6-5	TRBJ1-1	NA	CASRISLEATEAFF	TGTGCCAGCAGGATAAGTCTGGAGGCCACTGAAGCTTTCTTT
NA	TRBV5-6	TRBJ2-5	NA	CASSLGSDTPIKETQYF	TGTGCCAGCAGCTTGGGTTCGGACACCCCCATTAAAGAGACCCAGTACTTC
few	TRBV7-9	TRBJ2-2	TRBD2	CASSRLATWTGELFF	TGTGCCAGCAGTAGACTAGCCACGTGGACCGGGGAGCTGTTTTTT
NA	TRBV5-1	TRBJ2-1	NA	CASSLEARGNEQFF	TGCGCCAGCAGCTTGGAGGCTAGAGGCAATGAGCAGTTCTTC
NA	TRBV7-9	TRBJ2-1	TRBD2	CASSGLFGEGPEQFF	TGTGCCAGCAGCGGGTTATTTGGGGAGGGCCCCGAGCAGTTCTTC
NA	TRBV11-2	TRBJ2-7	TRBD1	CASSLKTGQGYEQYF	TGTGCCAGCAGCTTAAAGACCGGACAGGGCTACGAGCAGTACTTC
NA	TRBV19	TRBJ2-3	TRBD2	CASRDPGLAADTQYF	TGTGCCAGCCGAGACCCGGGACTAGCGGCAGATACGCAGTATTTT
NA	TRBV18	TRBJ2-7	TRBD1	CASSRSGTGVEQYF	TGTGCCAGCTCCCGATCCGGGACAGGGGTCGAGCAGTACTTC
NA	TRBV9	TRBJ2-2	NA	CASSPQGTGELFF	TGTGCCAGCAGCCCCCAGGGAACCGGGGAGCTGTTTTTT
NA	TRBV29-1	TRBJ2-7	NA	CSVEEEQGEGLEQYF	TGCAGCGTTGAAGAGGAACAGGGGGAGGGGCTCGAGCAGTACTTC
few	TRBV10-1	TRBJ2-1	NA	CASSDGEEQFF	TGCGCCAGCAGTGATGGAGAGGAGCAGTTCTTC
NA	TRBV28	TRBJ2-3	TRBD2	CASSPTSGRADTQYF	TGTGCCAGCAGTCCAACTAGCGGGAGGGCAGATACGCAGTATTTT
NA	TRBV27	TRBJ1-2	TRBD1	CASGDRPYGYTF	TGTGCCAGCGGGGACAGGCCCTATGGCTACACCTTC
NA	TRBV5-1	TRBJ2-1	TRBD1	CASSPGTAYNEQFF	TGCGCCAGCAGCCCCGGGACAGCCTACAATGAGCAGTTCTTC
NA	TRBV12-2	TRBJ2-3	NA	CASRLVTGGTDTQYF	TGTGCAAGTCGCTTAGTAACGGGAGGGACAGATACGCAGTATTTT
NA	TRBV6-6	TRBJ1-1	TRBD1	CASSSKTGSPGEAFF	TGTGCCAGCAGTTCAAAGACAGGGTCGCCGGGGGAAGCTTTCTTT
once	TRBV14	TRBJ1-4	NA	CASSQVRSVGGEKLFF	TGTGCCAGCAGCCAAGTACGGTCCGTGGGGGGTGAAAAACTGTTTTTT
NA	TRBV5-4	TRBJ2-5	TRBD1	CASSTRTGTETQYF	TGTGCCAGCAGCACCCGGACAGGGACAGAGACCCAGTACTTC
NA	TRBV4-2	TRBJ2-7	TRBD1	CASSQDSGSTGTTYEQYF	TGTGCCAGCAGCCAAGATTCGGGGTCGACAGGGACCACCTACGAGCAGTACTTC
NA	TRBV2	TRBJ2-2	NA	CASSGRIGELFF	TGTGCCAGCAGTGGGCGGATCGGGGAGCTGTTTTTT
NA	TRBV27	TRBJ1-1	TRBD1	CASSPDRDNTEAFF	TGTGCCAGCAGTCCAGACAGGGATAACACTGAAGCTTTCTTT
NA	TRBV6-5	TRBJ2-1	NA	CASRPQGWNEQFF	TGTGCCAGCAGGCCACAGGGTTGGAATGAGCAGTTCTTC
NA	TRBV30	TRBJ2-1	TRBD2	CAWSVPGLAGNEQFF	TGTGCCTGGAGTGTACCGGGACTAGCTGGAAATGAGCAGTTCTTC
NA	TRBV6-4	TRBJ2-7	NA	CASRVTTRGYYEQYF	TGTGCCAGCAGGGTGACAACACGGGGATACTACGAGCAGTACTTC
NA	TRBV14	TRBJ1-2	NA	CASSQDWTARSGYTF	TGTGCCAGCAGCCAAGATTGGACAGCCCGGAGTGGCTACACCTTC
NA	TRBV6-1	TRBJ2-1	TRBD2	CASSAREALGEQFF	TGTGCCAGCAGCGCCCGGGAGGCCCTCGGTGAGCAGTTCTTC
NA	TRBV6-6	TRBJ2-5	NA	CASSYFPGDQETQYF	TGTGCCAGCAGTTACTTCCCGGGGGACCAAGAGACCCAGTACTTC
NA	TRBV28	TRBJ2-7	NA	CASSFQGNSYEQYF	TGTGCCAGCAGTTTCCAGGGCAACTCCTACGAGCAGTACTTC
NA	TRBV7-2	TRBJ2-3	NA	CASSKTGTPGASQYF	TGTGCCAGCAGCAAAACCGGGACTCCGGGCGCTTCCCAGTATTTT
NA	TRBV7-9	TRBJ1-2	TRBD1	CASSFRTGVDNYGYTF	TGTGCCAGCAGCTTCCGGACAGGGGTCGATAACTATGGCTACACCTTC
NA	TRBV9	TRBJ2-7	TRBD2	CASSAEGASGMVEQYF	TGTGCCAGCAGCGCGGAGGGAGCTAGCGGGATGGTCGAGCAGTACTTC
NA	TRBV7-7	TRBJ2-7	NA	CASSLGPGGIDEQYF	TGTGCTAGCAGCTTAGGCCCCGGGGGAATAGACGAGCAGTACTTC
NA	TRBV9	TRBJ1-2	TRBD1	CASSVGTADAYGYTF	TGTGCCAGCAGCGTCGGGACAGCCGACGCCTATGGCTACACCTTC
NA	TRBV4-1	TRBJ2-7	NA	CASSQPTTGRYEQYF	TGCGCCAGCAGCCAACCAACGACAGGTCGCTACGAGCAGTACTTC
once	TRBV11-3	TRBJ2-1	TRBD2	CASSPSGGNEQFF	TGTGCCAGCAGCCCTAGCGGGGGCAATGAGCAGTTCTTC
NA	TRBV4-3	TRBJ2-7	TRBD2	CASSQGMGLADEQYF	TGCGCCAGCAGCCAAGGGATGGGACTAGCAGACGAGCAGTACTTC
NA	TRBV28	TRBJ1-2	TRBD1	CASSSPGTGLYGYTF	TGTGCCAGCAGTTCCCCCGGGACAGGTCTCTATGGCTACACCTTC
NA	TRBV10-3	TRBJ2-5	TRBD1	CAISEGQGYQETQYF	TGTGCCATCAGTGAAGGACAGGGGTACCAAGAGACCCAGTACTTC
once	TRBV7-9	TRBJ2-5	NA	CASSLIAGAETQYF	TGTGCCAGCAGCTTAATCGCGGGGGCCGAGACCCAGTACTTC
NA	TRBV9	TRBJ1-1	NA	CASSPGLTNTEAFF	TGTGCCAGCAGCCCGGGACTAACGAACACTGAAGCTTTCTTT
NA	TRBV5-6	TRBJ1-1	NA	CASSLDTTGNTEAFF	TGTGCCAGCAGCCTTGATACGACGGGGAACACTGAAGCTTTCTTT
NA	TRBV6-1	TRBJ2-1	NA	CASRKDSYSYNEQFF	TGTGCCAGCAGAAAGGACAGCTACTCCTACAATGAGCAGTTCTTC
NA	TRBV27	TRBJ1-5	NA	CASSLNSYQPQHF	TGTGCCAGCAGTTTGAATTCCTACCAGCCCCAGCATTTT
NA	TRBV7-9	TRBJ1-1	TRBD1	CASSAPETGTNTEAFF	TGTGCCAGCAGCGCCCCTGAGACAGGGACTAACACTGAAGCTTTCTTT
NA	TRBV19	TRBJ2-7	NA	CASSNRIRQEQYF	TGTGCCAGTAGTAACAGGATACGTCAGGAGCAGTACTTC
NA	TRBV5-1	TRBJ1-1	NA	CASSLDGGPTEAFF	TGCGCCAGCAGCTTGGACGGGGGGCCCACTGAAGCTTTCTTT
NA	TRBV25-1	TRBJ2-7	TRBD1	CASRDRYYEQYF	TGTGCCAGCAGGGACAGGTACTACGAGCAGTACTTC
NA	TRBV6-5	TRBJ2-3	NA	CASWLLPHTQYF	TGTGCCAGCTGGTTGCTACCTCATACGCAGTATTTT